This is a list of T cell receptor beta chains from one sample in a study of regulatory T cells in long-lasting Graves disease. One entry per CDR3 protein results from TCRdb running MiXCR on the multiplex PCR reads. Of 400,000 to 500,000 distinct CDR3 sequences in the sample, over 20% were seen once. This specimen was peripheral blood mononuclear cells (PBMCs), taken when the disease was refractory, from a patient treated with antithyroid drugs. These receptors were collected from a female donor with Graves disease. Each CDR3 is given with its conserved first and last residue. The D gene is left open where the match is weak. Rows give clone size only sometimes, using once, few, many, or a class for an expanded clone.

clone_size,d_call,j_call,v_call,cdr3_nt,cdr3_aa
many,TRBD2,TRBJ2-7,TRBV28,TGTGCCAGCACTACTACGGGACTAGCAAGCTCCGAGCAGTACTTC,CASTTTGLASSEQYF
.,.,TRBJ2-7,TRBV19,TGTGCCACCTCTATGGGGGACGAGCAGTACTTC,CATSMGDEQYF
many,.,TRBJ1-4,TRBV2,TGTGCCAGCAGTGAGCGCGAGGTGGGGGAAACTAATGAAAAACTGTTTTTT,CASSEREVGETNEKLFF
many,TRBD2,TRBJ2-5,TRBV27,TGTGCCAGCAGGAACCTCCTACCACGCGGCGGGAGGGCCCCAGTTATCCAGTACTTC,CASRNLLPRGGRAPVIQYF
many,TRBD1,TRBJ1-2,TRBV28,TGTGCCAGCAGTTTAGATTGGACAGGGAACCATGGCTACACCTTC,CASSLDWTGNHGYTF
.,.,TRBJ1-1,TRBV19,TGTGCCACGGACCGAGCTTTCTTT,CATDRAFF
many,.,TRBJ1-5,TRBV28,TGTGCCAGCATCACAACAAAGGGGGGCGTTAGCAATCAGCCCCAGCATTTT,CASITTKGGVSNQPQHF
.,.,TRBJ2-7,TRBV7-9,TGTGCCAGCAGCTTAGAGTCCCAGGGCAGGCCCTACGAGCAGTACTTC,CASSLESQGRPYEQYF
.,TRBD1,TRBJ2-2,TRBV3-1,TGTGCCAGCAGCGTCCCCGGGACAGGGAGTACCGGGGAGCTGTTTTTT,CASSVPGTGSTGELFF
many,.,TRBJ2-2,TRBV7-9,TGTGCCAGCAGCCCCGGAGGACTTGCCGGGGAGCTGTTTTTT,CASSPGGLAGELFF